These T cell receptor beta chains were read from a single sample in a study of blood T cell repertoires in COVID-19. Assay used: immunoSEQ multiplex PCR; TCRdb lists only in-frame clones, some missing. The sample carries about 300,000 clones, more than 70% recorded once. Sequenced sample: peripheral blood. The source is a woman aged 25 to 39 who had recovered from COVID-19. The conserved cysteine and the conserved F or W are not part of the CDR3 here. Each record gives: V gene, J gene, clone size, CDR3 protein. Some rows have no size entry. The others give once, few or many, or a class for an expanded clone.

TRBV2	TRBJ2-5	once	ASSVLAGTETQY
TRBV9	TRBJ1-1	.	ASSEGQPRLGLNTEAF
TRBV7-9	TRBJ2-3	.	ASTNPGLLTDTQY
TRBV4-2	TRBJ2-2	.	ASSRQGDGELF
TRBV27	TRBJ2-3	.	ASSLSGLTTDTQY
TRBV14	TRBJ2-3	.	ASSRTSWGDTQY
TRBV28	TRBJ2-7	.	ASSPPEAGGAYEQY
TRBV15	TRBJ2-3	.	ATSLLAGGVWDTQY
TRBV30	TRBJ1-1	.	AWSEGQGAAEAF
TRBV5-4	TRBJ2-7	.	ASSLAGAGVPYEQY